This TCR beta chain was identified in a study of T cells in Graves' hyperthyroidism and ophthalmopathy. This clonotype came up many times. Amplification yielded TCR beta CDR3 regions, with RNA transcripts as the source. The TCR CDR3 first-round RT-PCR relied on the HTBI primer set. From the multiplex PCR reads, TCRdb called clonotypes with MiXCR, one entry per CDR3 protein. The repertoire has 360,000 or so distinct CDR3 sequences, about a fifth of them found once; the top ten carry 3.7%. In making diagnoses, clinical symptoms, serum thyroxine and TRAb, thyroid ultrasound and orbital computed tomography were all used. The V gene lost 6 bases and the J gene lost 4 bases, with 9 bases spanning the gap. The CDR3 runs to 12 residues. CDR1 SGHAT and CDR2 FQDESV come from the germline V gene (reference sequence).

The sequenced material came from blood. The sequence was obtained from a woman aged 18-29 years with Graves' hyperthyroidism. The rearrangement joins TRBV11-1 to TRBJ1-1, with D tentatively TRBD1 (5 bases). This CDR3 reads CASRGGATEAFF. The CDR3 nucleotides read TGTGCCAGCAGGGGGGGTGCCACTGAAGCTTTCTTT. The complete variable domain, with remaining parts taken from reference TRBV11-1 and TRBJ1-1, reads EAEVAQSPRYKITEKSQAVAFWCDPISGHATLYWYRQILGQGPELLVQFQDESVVDDSQLPKDRFSAERLKGVDSTLKIQPAELGDSAMYLCASRGGATEAFFGQGTRLTVV.